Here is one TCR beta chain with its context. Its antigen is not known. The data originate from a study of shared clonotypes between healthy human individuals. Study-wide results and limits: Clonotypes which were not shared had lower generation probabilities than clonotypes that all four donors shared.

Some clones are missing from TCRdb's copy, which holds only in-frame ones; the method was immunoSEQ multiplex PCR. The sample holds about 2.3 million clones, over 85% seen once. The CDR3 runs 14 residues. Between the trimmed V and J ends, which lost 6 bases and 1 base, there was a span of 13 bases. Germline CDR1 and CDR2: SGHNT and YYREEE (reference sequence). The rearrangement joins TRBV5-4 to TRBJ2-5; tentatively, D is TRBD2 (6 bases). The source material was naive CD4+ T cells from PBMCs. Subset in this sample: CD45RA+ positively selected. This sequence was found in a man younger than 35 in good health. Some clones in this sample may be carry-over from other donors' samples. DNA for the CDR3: TGTGCCAGCAAAGAGGGGACTCTCCAAGAGACCCAGTACTTC. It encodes CASKEGTLQETQYF.